This TCR beta chain came from a study of cytomegalovirus exposure and HLA in healthy donors (dated by TCRdb to about 2017). About the full investigation: In an earlier analysis of several hundred of the donors, 250 to 350 Gb of sequence data and 90 million to 130 million unique TCR beta sequences from 150 million to 200 million T cells were reported. An early release that covered about 600 HLA-typed donors contained approximately 300 gigabases of sequencing data and around 85 million unique TCR sequences. The genetic ancestry cluster associated with self-reported Caucasian donors included over 65% of the 398 genotyped donors. The aim of the study was to test whether cataloging public T cell receptors could identify signatures of past pathogen exposure. The study profiled the T cell repertoires of 500 to 800 subjects by immunosequencing and related them to cytomegalovirus serostatus. In addition to the first cohort of approximately 650 subjects, a separate validation cohort of some 120 different subjects was used. To predict cytomegalovirus infection status, the study brought together high-throughput TCR immunosequencing, statistical association of individual TCRs with disease status, and machine learning. A later analysis re-examined previously published TCR beta repertoires from just over 650 donors and added high-resolution HLA genotyping to investigate patterns of TCR occurrence. Rather than using new phenotypic data, the later analysis identified candidate immune exposures from TCR beta sequences and from how often those sequences occurred across donors. To decide whether each TCR beta V gene segment behaved as functional or pseudogenic, an earlier analysis of 587 of the donors relied on high-throughput TCR beta sequencing. Donor age, sex, ethnicity and CMV serostatus were compiled together with the repertoire data. A later genetic analysis used genome-wide SNP genotypes for about 55% of the 666 donors, treating that subset as a discovery cohort. All discovery cohort repertoires had been generated using a single sequencing platform. HLA typing included class I and class II loci at four-digit resolution. Typing coverage differed by locus: A, B, C, DRB1 and DQB1 were typed in roughly 620-640 donors, DQA1 in about 500, DPA1 in nearly 610, and DPB1 in about 450. Four or five DR-DQ haplotypes were handled as single units for association and clustering because linkage in the cohort was strong. Among roughly 370 genotyped donors of the cohort, an average of around 240,000 unique TCR beta nucleotide sequences were sequenced per donor, around 20% of them non-productive.

For this chain, trimming is 0 bases at the V end and 4 bases at the J end, and the number of junction bases without a gene match is 7. The germline V gene (reference sequence) sets CDR1 to SGHKS and CDR2 to YYEKEE. From the cysteine through the phenylalanine, the CDR3 covers 16 amino acids. CDR3 DNA only is kept here, 48 bases in frame from base 1. What the authors observed across the whole study: Some IMGT-functional V segments, including TRBV6-2 and TRBV6-3, could not be told apart with the 87-base-pair reads, so those segments were excluded. A cluster of highly shared sequence variants was judged likely to represent a technical artifact of the sequencing pipeline. Compared with the approximately 670-donor mean, donors in an Asian-associated ancestry cluster had fewer N-insertions in productive TCRs, according to a later genetic analysis. V-gene and J-gene trimming of TCR beta chains was associated with a missense DCLRE1C variant in a later genetic analysis, and the association was replicated in an independent cohort. It was suggested by the authors that the approach could potentially be generalized to other disease states and immunological phenotypes. The classifier was reported to diagnose cytomegalovirus status with high specificity and sensitivity in both the original cohort and the validation cohort. Most TCR sequences were observed very rarely across donors, whereas some public TCRs were present in many individuals. In a later analysis, TCR association rates were found to vary across HLA loci, with the most associated TCRs seen for DRB1 alleles and the fewest for HLA-C alleles. Because counts were too low, 15 to 20 rarely observed V segments, including chromosome 9 orphons, were excluded from the earlier analysis of several hundred of the donors. In a later analysis, HLA-associated TCR beta chains showed more clonal expansion and lower generation probabilities than non-associated chains that were equally common. A further reported finding was that TCR beta sequences accurately predicted the HLA-A and HLA-B alleles for most subjects in the first cohort. When HLA alleles, especially DR and DQ, strongly co-occurred, TCR associations were difficult to assign to individual alleles. A later analysis reported that several top co-occurrence clusters appeared linked to parvovirus B19, influenza, CMV and Epstein-Barr virus. Correlated functional status among segregating V segments might be attributable to linkage disequilibrium, but an unknown experimental factor could not be ruled out. The study gave a list of some 150 TCR beta chains associated with cytomegalovirus. The presence/absence analyses assumed that sequencing depth was roughly uniform across donors, and that assumption may not be true. This cohort had only TCR beta chains sequenced, and the lack of alpha or paired-chain data limited which features could be detected. Broadly in line with IMGT annotations, most TCR beta V segments showed up in productive rearrangements about 87% or about 30% of the time in an earlier analysis of roughly 590 of the donors. A few of the identified cytomegalovirus-associated TCR beta chains were confirmed in vitro to be specific for cytomegalovirus antigens. HLA typing was unavailable for some donors at each locus, so association tests used only the typed subset. In a later analysis, 15,000 to 20,000 TCR beta sequences were associated with specific HLA alleles at a false discovery rate of 0.05. In a later analysis, most CMV-associated TCR beta chains were found to appear HLA-restricted, with HLA associations seemingly driven largely by CMV exposure. For the cohort, immune exposure information was limited to CMV serostatus.

In regard to this clone: Its antigen is still unknown. Per-nucleotide qualities are absent, and no much larger clonotype sits a single base away.

The cohort was made up of roughly 670 healthy bone marrow donors. Cohort members were all nominally healthy when sampled, although unrecorded immune exposures were likely present. The donor was CMV seronegative and was included in the group of a few hundred seronegative cohort members. A peripheral blood sample was collected from each donor, and TCR beta sequencing was performed on peripheral blood mononuclear cells. Genomic DNA extraction from the blood cell samples was performed with the Qiagen DNeasy Blood Extraction Kit. Receptor libraries were prepared by the immunoSEQ multiplex PCR assay. For the multiplex PCR, a mixture combining 60 forward primers for TCR Vbeta segments and 13 reverse primers for TCR Jbeta segments was used. The CDR3 region of rearranged TCR beta genes was amplified from genomic DNA by a multiplex PCR assay. The amplified TCR beta libraries were sequenced on the Illumina HiSeq System as 87-base-pair reads. The original methods were these. A later analysis counted some 80 million unique TCR beta chains across the 690 or so repertoires, and 9 million to 14 million of these chains were shared by at least two donors. Raw reads were error-corrected and collapsed into unique sequences with a nearest-neighbor algorithm that merged closely related sequences to remove PCR and sequencing errors. CDR3 sequences were aligned to IMGT reference sequences to assign V, D and J gene segments. For a sequence to be retained, a match of at least six nucleotides to both a V gene segment and a J gene segment was required. Rearrangements were classified as productive when the CDR3 lacked stop codons and remained in frame with V and J, and all other rearrangements were classified as non-productive. CDR3 was defined according to IMGT convention as the region running from the second conserved V-encoded cysteine to the conserved J-encoded phenylalanine. The earlier analysis of fewer than 700 of the donors excluded sequences that lacked an unambiguous match to a single V gene segment. In an earlier analysis of 587 of the donors, a V segment was called functional when productive rearrangements were above 56.7%, and segregating when the standard deviation between donors exceeded 5%. A statistical classification framework was built to diagnose cytomegalovirus status from the catalog of TCR beta chain sequences. In a later analysis, TCR nucleotide sequences were compared against IMGT/GENE-DB human TR gene sequences so that V and J genes could be assigned. In a later analysis, CDR3 sequences and most-parsimonious VDJ recombination scenarios were assigned using the TCRdist pipeline. A later analysis defined each TCR beta chain by its CDR3 amino acid sequence plus V-gene family, and excluded reads lacking a unique V-gene family. A later analysis removed 592 highly shared, low-generation-probability nucleotide sequences to deal with suspected cross-contamination and a sequencing artifact. In a later analysis, a clonal expansion index was calculated for each public chain from normalized within-repertoire ranks of inferred template counts. In a later analysis, generation probabilities were computed with a VDJ recombination model fitted to out-of-frame rearrangements, and the resulting probabilities were checked against IGoR. A later analysis scored TCR-TCR, TCR-HLA and TCR-CMV co-occurrence with hypergeometric tests, applying a repertoire-size bias correction to TCR pairs. In a later analysis, false discovery rates were estimated by permuting HLA or CMV assignments 20 times. In a later analysis, co-occurring TCRs were grouped using DBSCAN, and TCRdist sequence similarity was added for clustering within HLA-allele-positive subsets. Co-occurrence clustering excluded repertoires with fewer than 30,000 or more than 120,000 public chains, plus five with anomalous nucleotide sharing. The clones in this table, taken by TCRdb from immuneACCESS, are in-frame only. Not every clone is retained; where verified, under half of the shortfall comes from an unresolved V gene, and the cause of the rest is unknown. V and J calls and clone size come straight from that table; D and trimming were deduced from the DNA. For this sample the table gives approximately 140,000 clones, of which around 80% were detected only once. In total, the top ten clones hold around 2% of the sample.

The material sequenced was PBMCs. The sequence was obtained from a man younger than 40 in good health and CMV-seronegative. The sequence links TRBV5-5 to TRBJ2-7; 10 bases in between match TRBD1. The CDR3 region has the sequence CASSLVPGTGAYEQYF. The DNA reads TGTGCCAGCAGCTTGGTGCCGGGGACAGGGGCGTACGAGCAGTACTTC.